This TCR beta chain emerged from a study of blood T cell repertoires in COVID-19. Study information: COVID-19 samples from acute and convalescent phases originated in the United States, Italy and Spain.

This CDR3 is built from 19 residues. V gave up 3 bases and J gave up 5 bases, with 31 bases separating them. From germline, CDR1 is DFQATT and CDR2 SNEGSKA (reference sequence). Participants spanned ages about 18 to 90 years and resided in 20 to 30 US areas. Two negative PCRs, clearance, or symptom resolution were required of recovered Cohort 3 donors. Per the study methods: Scientists estimated how many nucleated cells there were by amplifying reference gene primers. Assay: immunoSEQ multiplex PCR; the TCRdb copy retains only in-frame clones and omits some. V and J calls and clone size are as listed in that table; D and trimming were resolved from the DNA. The table has some 290,000 clones, over 85% seen once.

The chain carries TRBV20-1 and TRBJ2-5, with D possibly being TRBD1 (5 bases). The sequenced sample consisted of PBMCs or T cells enriched from blood (not recorded which). This sequence was found in a woman in her 30s who had recovered from COVID-19. This CDR3 is CSASRQRPSQSGFGETQYF. CDR3 in DNA: TGCAGTGCTAGTCGACAGAGGCCCTCTCAGAGTGGTTTCGGGGAGACCCAGTACTTC.